The 25 T cell receptor beta chains reported below all come from one sample, sequenced in a study. TCRdb fed the RT-PCR reads into MiXCR, producing one record per CDR3 protein. This sample has 550,000 to 750,000 distinct CDR3 sequences; approximately 14% occur once, and the top ten carry roughly 3.6%. Sequencing was carried out using memory CD4+ T cells from blood. These receptors were obtained from a female donor in good health, serving as a healthy control.

The rearrangement links TRBV20-1 to TRBJ1-1; 9 bases fit TRBD1. J gave up 4 bases and V 0 bases, and 3 bases lay outside the gene matches. The CDR3 length is 14 residues. From germline, CDR1 is DFQATT and CDR2 SNEGSKA (reference sequence). The CDR3 nucleotides are TGCAGTGCTAGAGATATGACAGGGGGCACTGAAGCTTTCTTT. Residues: CSARDMTGGTEAFF.

This chain links TRBV5-1 with TRBJ2-5; D could derive from TRBD1 or TRBD2 (6 bases each). The CDR3 contains 14 residues. V was clipped by 3 bases and J by 5 bases, with 14 bases between them. CDR1 is SGHRS and CDR2 is YFSETQ in the germline V gene. The chain's CDR3 is CASSYPGAGETQYF. The CDR3 bases are TGCGCCAGCAGCTACCCAGGGGCGGGGGAGACCCAGTACTTC.

In this sample, this clonotype turned up a few times. The chain uses TRBV4-2 and TRBJ2-5; 12 bases agree with TRBD2. Looked up from germline, CDR1 is LGHNA and CDR2 is YNFKEQ. The V gene end was trimmed by 2 bases and the J gene end by 7 bases; junction bases not matched to a gene: 8. The CDR3 has 16 residues. CDR3 region: CASSQSRLAGAATQYF. CDR3 bases: TGTGCCAGCAGCCAAAGTAGACTAGCGGGAGCAGCGACCCAGTACTTC.

In its sample, this clonotype was seen many times. The gene calls are TRBV7-2 and TRBJ2-7; D could derive from TRBD1 or TRBD2 (5 bases each). CDR3 length: 14 residues. The V gene's germline CDR1 is SGHTA and CDR2 FQGNSA. V was shortened by 5 bases and J by 5 bases, with 16 bases between the two germline ends. The CDR3 region is CASSITGTSNEQYF. The CDR3 region has the DNA TGTGCCAGCAGCATTACCGGGACCTCGAACGAGCAGTACTTC.

This clonotype was seen ten or more times. V gene TRBV12-3 or TRBV12-4 combines with J gene TRBJ1-5, with D unresolved. The CDR3 spans 13 residues. Between the trimmed V and J ends, which lost 8 bases and 0 bases, there was a span of 8 bases. CDR3 amino acids: CASGRDSNQPQHF. CDR3 in DNA: TGTGCCAGCGGCCGAGATAGCAATCAGCCCCAGCATTTT.

This clonotype was seen a few times. V and J are TRBV5-1 and TRBJ2-4; tentative D call: TRBD2 (5 bases). Germline CDR1 is SGHRS and CDR2 is YFSETQ. Between the trimmed V and J ends, which lost 0 bases and 8 bases, there was a span of 12 bases. The CDR3 is 14 amino acids. CDR3 bases: TGCGCCAGCAGCTTGGGGGATGTGGGAGACATTCAGTACTTC. This translates into CASSLGDVGDIQYF. The whole variable domain, remainder taken from reference TRBV5-1 and TRBJ2-4, is KAGVTQTPRYLIKTRGQQVTLSCSPISGHRSVSWYQQTPGQGLQFLFEYFSETQRNKGNFPGRFSGRQFSNSRSEMNVSTLELGDSALYLCASSLGDVGDIQYFGAGTRLSVL.

This clonotype was counted at least ten times. CDR3: CASSSPGQGSAGELFF. The CDR3 DNA follows: TGTGCCAGCAGCTCCCCCGGACAGGGTTCCGCCGGGGAGCTGTTTTTT. The gene calls are TRBV5-5 and TRBJ2-2, with 8 bases lining up with TRBD1. Trimming removed 3 bases from V and 6 bases from J; junction bases left unmatched: 10. CDR3 length equals 16 residues. Looked up from germline, CDR1 is SGHKS and CDR2 is YYEKEE (reference sequence).

The V and J genes are TRBV5-1 and TRBJ2-1, with 11 bases aligning to TRBD2. V shed 0 bases, J shed 8 bases, and the junction held 13 bases outside the gene matches. In germline, CDR1 is SGHRS, CDR2 YFSETQ. The CDR3 runs to 18 residues. The CDR3 protein is CASSLALTSGDTGDEQFF. In DNA form, the CDR3 reads TGCGCCAGCAGCTTGGCCTTGACTAGCGGGGACACCGGGGATGAGCAGTTCTTC.

The chain carries TRBV28 and TRBJ2-1; D call uncertain. CDR1 MDHEN and CDR2 SYDVKM come from the germline V gene. CDR3 length equals 15 residues. V lost 10 bases and J lost 2, with 18 bases in between. The CDR3 region has the DNA TGTGCCACCTTTCCCCGGCCATCCGCCTACAATGAGCAGTTCTTC. It yields the protein CATFPRPSAYNEQFF.

The CDR3 bases are TGTGCCACCAGTGATGAGGGGGAGGACCAGCATTTT. Translating gives CATSDEGEDQHF. V and J are TRBV24-1 and TRBJ1-5, with a weak D call TRBD1 (6 bases). Deletions cut 3 bases from V and 12 bases from J, with 11 bases between. This CDR3 contains 12 residues. Germline-derived CDR1 and CDR2 are KGHDR and SFDVKD.

This clonotype was counted many times. J is TRBJ1-1 and V is TRBV20-1; 7 bases align to TRBD1. CDR3 length: 13 amino acids. Germline assignment: CDR1 DFQATT and CDR2 SNEGSKA (reference sequence). With V trimmed by 2 bases and J by 4 bases, 4 bases remained unmatched. The CDR3 region is CSARRGQITEAFF. The CDR3 DNA reads TGCAGTGCTAGAAGGGGACAGATCACTGAAGCTTTCTTT.

The chain joins TRBV7-2 to TRBJ2-1; 8 bases agree with TRBD1. From germline, CDR1 is SGHTA and CDR2 FQGNSA. V was clipped by 3 bases and J by 9 bases; unmatched bases: 7. This CDR3 is built from 14 residues. CDR3 sequence (DNA): TGTGCCAGCAGCTTCGGACAGGGTTTCGCTGAGCAGTTCTTC. This sequence encodes CASSFGQGFAEQFF.

This clonotype was seen at least ten times. V usage is TRBV5-1 and J usage is TRBJ2-1; 10 bases are shared with TRBD1. V was clipped by 0 bases and J by 6 bases; unmatched bases: 3. The germline V gene has CDR1 SGHRS and CDR2 YFSETQ. The CDR3 sequence is 15 residues long. The CDR3 region has the DNA TGCGCCAGCAGCTTGGGACAGGGGGCCGGCAATGAGCAGTTCTTC. Amino acids: CASSLGQGAGNEQFF.

The chain carries TRBV7-2 and TRBJ1-2; possibly TRBD1 for D (6 bases). Trimming left V 1 base short and J 8 bases short, with 14 bases between. The CDR3 spans 14 residues. Germline assignment: CDR1 SGHTA and CDR2 FQGNSA. The CDR3 bases are TGTGCCAGCAGCTTAGATAGGAACAGGGAGGGCTACACCTTC. This gives the protein CASSLDRNREGYTF.

This clonotype has at least ten counts. V usage is TRBV27 and J usage is TRBJ2-2; 9 positions match TRBD2. CDR3 size: 16 residues. Germline V gives CDR1 MNHEY, CDR2 SMNVEV (reference sequence). After removal of 6 bases from V and 2 bases from J, the junction contained 7 bases not matched to a gene. CDR3: CASRRGLAQNTGELFF. The CDR3 DNA follows: TGTGCCAGCAGACGAGGACTAGCGCAAAACACCGGGGAGCTGTTTTTT.

The sample holds a few counts of this clonotype. This chain links TRBV5-1 with TRBJ2-1; TRBD2 agrees at 13 bases. Germline assignment: CDR1 SGHRS and CDR2 YFSETQ. The J segment lost 6 bases and the V segment lost 0 bases, leaving 6 bases of the junction unmatched. There are 17 residues in the CDR3. The CDR3 bases are TGCGCCAGCAGCTTGGTTCCGACTAGCGGGAGGAGCAATGAGCAGTTCTTC. It codes for CASSLVPTSGRSNEQFF. Drawing the rest from reference TRBV5-1 and TRBJ2-1, the complete variable domain is KAGVTQTPRYLIKTRGQQVTLSCSPISGHRSVSWYQQTPGQGLQFLFEYFSETQRNKGNFPGRFSGRQFSNSRSEMNVSTLELGDSALYLCASSLVPTSGRSNEQFFGPGTRLTVL.

The rearrangement joins TRBV5-1 to TRBJ2-5; the D call may be TRBD1 or TRBD2 (5 bases each). The CDR3 length is 13 residues. Germline V gene data show CDR1 as SGHRS and CDR2 as YFSETQ. Trimming shortened V by 4 bases and J by 1 base, and 8 bases separated the two germline ends. CDR3 in DNA: TGCGCCAGCAGCATGGGGGTCCAAGAGACCCAGTACTTC. This sequence encodes CASSMGVQETQYF.

The genes are TRBV20-1 and TRBJ1-1, with 8 bases matching TRBD1. CDR1 and CDR2 from the germline V gene are DFQATT and SNEGSKA (reference sequence). V was clipped by 5 bases and J by 1 base; unmatched bases: 9. CDR3 length: 15 residues. The CDR3 here is CSASPLGQENTEAFF. CDR3 sequence (DNA): TGCAGTGCTTCCCCTTTGGGACAGGAGAACACTGAAGCTTTCTTT.

The rearrangement joins TRBV6-4 to TRBJ2-7, with D perhaps matching TRBD1 (6 bases). Germline loops: CDR1 MRHNA, CDR2 SNTAGT. V was trimmed by 4 bases and J by 7 bases, leaving 20 bases between them. The length of the CDR3 is 15 residues. The CDR3 DNA reads TGTGCCAGCAGTGTTATGGTTACTAACCAGGGGGAGCAGTACTTC. Protein: CASSVMVTNQGEQYF.

The chain links TRBV20-1 to TRBJ2-4; TRBD1 is a possible D gene (6 bases). There are 13 residues in the CDR3. Trimming cost V 5 bases and J 3 bases, with 11 bases left between them. The germline gives CDR1 DFQATT, CDR2 SNEGSKA (reference sequence). The CDR3 region is CSAQDRNKNIQYF. In DNA, the CDR3 is TGCAGTGCTCAGGACAGAAACAAAAACATTCAGTACTTC.

This chain connects TRBV6-5 to TRBJ1-1; the D gene is possibly TRBD1 (5 bases). The V end lost 2 bases, the J end lost 5 bases, and 15 bases lay between the germline ends. Germline assignment: CDR1 MNHEY and CDR2 SVGAGI. The CDR3 spans 15 residues. Here the CDR3 reads CASSYGVRGGTEAFF. The DNA of the CDR3 is TGTGCCAGCAGTTACGGGGTACGGGGCGGGACTGAAGCTTTCTTT.

This chain joins TRBV5-1 and TRBJ2-3; no clear D. The CDR3 is 14 residues long. V was cut by 1 base and J by 4 bases, with 10 bases left in between. Looked up from germline, CDR1 is SGHRS and CDR2 is YFSETQ. The chain's CDR3 is CASSLNGPPDTQYF. The CDR3 bases are TGCGCCAGCAGCTTGAATGGGCCCCCAGATACGCAGTATTTT.

This clonotype was counted ten times or more. This chain links TRBV27 with TRBJ1-3; a possible D gene is TRBD1 (6 bases). Germline V gene data show CDR1 as MNHEY and CDR2 as SMNVEV (reference sequence). The V end was cut by 3 bases, the J end by 6 bases, with 9 bases between. This CDR3 is built from 13 residues. The CDR3 sequence is CASSLAGENTIYF. The DNA for the CDR3 is TGTGCCAGCAGTTTGGCAGGGGAAAACACCATATATTTT.

The gene calls are TRBV27 and TRBJ1-1; 9 bases fit TRBD1. Trimming took 2 bases from V and 3 from J; bases not matched to a gene: 7. The germline gives CDR1 MNHEY, CDR2 SMNVEV (reference sequence). The CDR3 runs 16 residues. The CDR3 reads CASSLRGQGVDTEAFF. The CDR3 nucleotides read TGTGCCAGCAGTTTAAGGGGACAGGGAGTTGACACTGAAGCTTTCTTT.

This clonotype was detected ten times or more. The chain links TRBV7-2 to TRBJ2-3; D is tentatively TRBD1 or TRBD2 (6 bases each). Germline loops: CDR1 SGHTA, CDR2 FQGNSA. The CDR3 consists of 17 residues. Trimming shortened V by 4 bases and J by 4 bases, and 21 bases separated the two germline ends. In DNA form, the CDR3 reads TGTGCCAGCAGCTCGATTAGAGGGGGGAGCCAGCCAGATACGCAGTATTTT. Encoded protein: CASSSIRGGSQPDTQYF. The whole variable domain, remainder taken from reference TRBV7-2 and TRBJ2-3, is GAGVSQSPSNKVTEKGKDVELRCDPISGHTALYWYRQSLGQGLEFLIYFQGNSAPDKSGLPSDRFSAERTGGSVSTLTIQRTQQEDSAVYLCASSSIRGGSQPDTQYFGPGTRLTVL.